This T cell receptor beta chain is from a study of blood T cell repertoires in COVID-19. Study-wide background: Donors in the United States, Italy and Spain gave samples during acute or convalescent COVID-19. Sample material is recorded as cDNA or gDNA derived from T cells, B-cell-depleted T cells, or PBMCs.

This clone was picked up a small number of times. The CDR3 has 11 amino acids. The V segment lost 8 bases and the J segment 3 bases; nucleotides outside the gene matches: 3. From germline, CDR1 is GTSNPN and CDR2 SVGIG (reference sequence). Produced via immunoSEQ multiplex PCR; TCRdb's table is partial and in-frame only. The repertoire consists of about 59,000 clones, with about nine tenths occurring once and the leading ten covering roughly 8.1%. Specimen: peripheral blood. The TCR was taken from a human donor in a cohort sampled during active COVID-19. This chain uses TRBV30 with TRBJ2-7, with 8 nucleotides matching TRBD1. CDR3 protein: CAGGQDYEQYF. CDR3 DNA: TGTGCCGGGGGACAGGACTACGAGCAGTACTTC.